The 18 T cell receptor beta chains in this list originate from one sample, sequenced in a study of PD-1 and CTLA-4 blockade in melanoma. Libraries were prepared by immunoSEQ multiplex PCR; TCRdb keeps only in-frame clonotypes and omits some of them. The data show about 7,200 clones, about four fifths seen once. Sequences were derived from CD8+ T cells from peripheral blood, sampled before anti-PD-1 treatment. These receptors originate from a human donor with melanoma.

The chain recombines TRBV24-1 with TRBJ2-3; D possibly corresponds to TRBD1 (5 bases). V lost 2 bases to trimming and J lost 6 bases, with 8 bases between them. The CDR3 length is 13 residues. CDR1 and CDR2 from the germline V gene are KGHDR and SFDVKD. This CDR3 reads CATSDWGRDTQYF. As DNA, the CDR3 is TGTGCCACCAGTGATTGGGGCCGGGATACGCAGTATTTT.

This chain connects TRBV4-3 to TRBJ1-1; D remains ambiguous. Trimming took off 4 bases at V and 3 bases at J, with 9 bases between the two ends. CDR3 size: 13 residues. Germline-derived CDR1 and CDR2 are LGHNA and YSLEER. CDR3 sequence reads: CASSPIRDTEAFF. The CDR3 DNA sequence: TGCGCCAGCAGCCCAATACGGGACACTGAAGCTTTCTTT.

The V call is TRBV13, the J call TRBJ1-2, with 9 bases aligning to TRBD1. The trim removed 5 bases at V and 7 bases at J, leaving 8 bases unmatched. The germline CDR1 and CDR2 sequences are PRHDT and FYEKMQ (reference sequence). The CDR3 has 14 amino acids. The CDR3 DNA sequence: TGTGCCAGCAGCCCAAGCCGGGACAGGGCTGGCTACACCTTC. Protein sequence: CASSPSRDRAGYTF. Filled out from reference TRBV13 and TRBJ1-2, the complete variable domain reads AAGVIQSPRHLIKEKRETATLKCYPIPRHDTVYWYQQGPGQDPQFLISFYEKMQSDKGSIPDRFSAQQFSDYHSELNMSSLELGDSALYFCASSPSRDRAGYTFGSGTRLTVV.

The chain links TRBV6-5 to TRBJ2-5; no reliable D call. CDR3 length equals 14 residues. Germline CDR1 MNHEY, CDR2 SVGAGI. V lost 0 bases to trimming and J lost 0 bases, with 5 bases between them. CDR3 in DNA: TGTGCCAGCAGTTACTCGATCAACCAAGAGACCCAGTACTTC. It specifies CASSYSINQETQYF.

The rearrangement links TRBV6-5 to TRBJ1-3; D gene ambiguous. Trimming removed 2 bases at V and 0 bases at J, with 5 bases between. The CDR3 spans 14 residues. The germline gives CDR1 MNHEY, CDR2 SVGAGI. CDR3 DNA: TGTGCCAGCAGTTACACGTACTCTGGAAACACCATATATTTT. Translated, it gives CASSYTYSGNTIYF.

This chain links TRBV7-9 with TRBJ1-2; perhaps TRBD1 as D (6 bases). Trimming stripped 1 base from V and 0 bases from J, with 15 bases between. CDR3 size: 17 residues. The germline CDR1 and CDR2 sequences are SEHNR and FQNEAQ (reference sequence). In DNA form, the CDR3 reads TGTGCCAGCAGCTTAGGGGCAGGGGACCCTTCTAACTATGGCTACACCTTC. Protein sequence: CASSLGAGDPSNYGYTF.

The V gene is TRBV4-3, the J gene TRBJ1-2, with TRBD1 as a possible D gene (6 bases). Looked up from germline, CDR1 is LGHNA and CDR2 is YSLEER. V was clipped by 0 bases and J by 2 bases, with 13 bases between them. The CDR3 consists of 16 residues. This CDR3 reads CASSQDWQGRNYGYTF. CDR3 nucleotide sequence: TGCGCCAGCAGCCAAGATTGGCAGGGGAGGAACTATGGCTACACCTTC.

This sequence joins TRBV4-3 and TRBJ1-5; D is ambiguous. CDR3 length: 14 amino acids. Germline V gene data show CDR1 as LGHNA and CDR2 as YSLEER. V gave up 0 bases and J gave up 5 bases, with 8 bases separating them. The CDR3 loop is CASSQDTGYQPQHF. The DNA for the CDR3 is TGCGCCAGCAGCCAAGATACCGGGTATCAGCCCCAGCATTTT.

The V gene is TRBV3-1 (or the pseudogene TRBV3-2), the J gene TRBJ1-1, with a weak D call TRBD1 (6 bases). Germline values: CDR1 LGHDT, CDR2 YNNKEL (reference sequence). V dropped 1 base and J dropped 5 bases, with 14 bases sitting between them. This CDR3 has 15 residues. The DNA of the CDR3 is TGTGCCAGCAGCCAAGGGGGAGGTAGGGGGACTGAAGCTTTCTTT. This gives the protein CASSQGGGRGTEAFF.

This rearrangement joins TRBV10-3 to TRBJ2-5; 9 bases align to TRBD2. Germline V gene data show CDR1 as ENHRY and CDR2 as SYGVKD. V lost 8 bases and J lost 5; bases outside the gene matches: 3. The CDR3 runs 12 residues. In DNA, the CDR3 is TGTGCCATCGGCGGGGGGGCGGAGACCCAGTACTTC. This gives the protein CAIGGGAETQYF.

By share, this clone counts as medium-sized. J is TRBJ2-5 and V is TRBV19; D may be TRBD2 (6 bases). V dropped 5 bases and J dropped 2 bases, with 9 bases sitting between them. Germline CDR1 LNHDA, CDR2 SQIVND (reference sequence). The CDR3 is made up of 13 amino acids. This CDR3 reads CASSGGLQETQYF. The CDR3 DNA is TGTGCCAGTAGTGGGGGACTTCAAGAGACCCAGTACTTC.

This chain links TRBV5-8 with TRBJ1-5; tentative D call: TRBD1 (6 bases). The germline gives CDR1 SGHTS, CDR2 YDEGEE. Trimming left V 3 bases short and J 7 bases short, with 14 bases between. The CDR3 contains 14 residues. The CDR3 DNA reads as TGTGCCAGCAGCTGGGGCAGGGGAGGCCAGCCCCAGCATTTT. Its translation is CASSWGRGGQPQHF.

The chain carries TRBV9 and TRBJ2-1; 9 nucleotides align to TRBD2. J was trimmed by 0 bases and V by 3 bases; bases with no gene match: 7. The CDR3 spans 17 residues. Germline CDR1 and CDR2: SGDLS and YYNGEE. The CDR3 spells CASSATSGPSSYNEQFF. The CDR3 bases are TGTGCCAGCAGCGCCACTAGCGGGCCTAGCTCCTACAATGAGCAGTTCTTC.

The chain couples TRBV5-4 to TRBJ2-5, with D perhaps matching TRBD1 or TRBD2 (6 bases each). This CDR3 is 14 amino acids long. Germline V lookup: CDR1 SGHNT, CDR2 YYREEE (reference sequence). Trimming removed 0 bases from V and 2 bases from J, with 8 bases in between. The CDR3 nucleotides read TGTGCCAGCAGCTTGGGGAGGGGGCAAGAGACCCAGTACTTC. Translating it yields CASSLGRGQETQYF. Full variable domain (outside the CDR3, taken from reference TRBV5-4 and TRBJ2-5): ETGVTQSPTHLIKTRGQQVTLRCSSQSGHNTVSWYQQALGQGPQFIFQYYREEENGRGNFPPRFSGLQFPNYSSELNVNALELDDSALYLCASSLGRGQETQYFGPGTRLLVL.

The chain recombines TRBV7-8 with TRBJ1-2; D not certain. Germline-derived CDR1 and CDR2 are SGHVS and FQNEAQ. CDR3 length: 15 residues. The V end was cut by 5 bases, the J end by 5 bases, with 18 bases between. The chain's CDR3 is CASSQGPGAGYGYTF. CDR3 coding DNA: TGTGCCAGCAGCCAAGGGCCGGGTGCAGGATATGGCTACACCTTC.

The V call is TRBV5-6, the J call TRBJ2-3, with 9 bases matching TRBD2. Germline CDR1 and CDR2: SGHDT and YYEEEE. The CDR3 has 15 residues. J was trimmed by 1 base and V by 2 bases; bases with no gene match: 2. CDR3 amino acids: CASSFSGGRTDTQYF. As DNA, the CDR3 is TGTGCCAGCAGCTTCAGCGGGGGGCGCACAGATACGCAGTATTTT.

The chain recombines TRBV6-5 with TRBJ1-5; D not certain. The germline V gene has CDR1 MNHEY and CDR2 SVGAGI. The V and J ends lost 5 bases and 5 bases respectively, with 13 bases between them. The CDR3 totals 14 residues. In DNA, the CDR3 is TGTGCCAGCAGTCCCGACGCGTTGGATCAGCCCCAGCATTTT. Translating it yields CASSPDALDQPQHF.

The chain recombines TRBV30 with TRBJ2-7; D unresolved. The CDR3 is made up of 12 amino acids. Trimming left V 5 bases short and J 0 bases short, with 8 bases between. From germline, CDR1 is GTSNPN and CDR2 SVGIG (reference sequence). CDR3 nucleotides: TGTGCCTGGGTTGGGGACTCCTACGAGCAGTACTTC. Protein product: CAWVGDSYEQYF.